This is a list of T cell receptor beta chains from one sample in a study of cytomegalovirus exposure and HLA in healthy donors. Data came from immunoSEQ multiplex PCR; TCRdb stores just in-frame clones and leaves some out. The sample consists of some 110,000 clones, approximately 80% of them appearing once. Input material: PBMCs. The source of these receptors is a woman between 18 and 29 years old in good health and CMV-seropositive. CDR3s include the opening cysteine and the closing phenylalanine or tryptophan. The D gene is left open where the match is weak. Rows may omit the clone size; those that give it use once, few, many or a size class.

CDR3 protein: CASSYAGLNTEAFF
CDR3 DNA: TGTGCCAGCAGTTACGCAGGGTTGAACACTGAAGCTTTCTTT
clone size: few
J gene: TRBJ1-1
D gene: NA
V gene: TRBV6-5

CDR3 protein: CASSLSGPSTDTQYF
CDR3 DNA: TGTGCCAGCAGCCTTAGCGGGCCCAGCACAGATACGCAGTATTTT
clone size: NA
J gene: TRBJ2-3
D gene: TRBD2
V gene: TRBV7-3

CDR3 protein: CASSLVTSGSGREQYF
CDR3 DNA: TGTGCCAGCAGCTTAGTAACTAGCGGGTCTGGCAGGGAGCAGTACTTC
clone size: NA
J gene: TRBJ2-7
D gene: TRBD2
V gene: TRBV13

CDR3 protein: CASSKTVMNTEAFF
CDR3 DNA: TGTGCCAGCAGCAAGACAGTTATGAACACTGAAGCTTTCTTT
clone size: NA
J gene: TRBJ1-1
D gene: NA
V gene: TRBV27

CDR3 protein: CASSLGQGDYEQYF
CDR3 DNA: TGTGCCAGCAGTTTAGGACAGGGGGACTACGAGCAGTACTTC
clone size: NA
J gene: TRBJ2-7
D gene: TRBD1
V gene: TRBV27

CDR3 protein: CASSEMGGSYNEQFF
CDR3 DNA: TGTGCCAGCAGTGAAATGGGGGGGTCCTACAATGAGCAGTTCTTC
clone size: few
J gene: TRBJ2-1
D gene: TRBD2
V gene: TRBV2

CDR3 protein: CASSFSGSGTDTQYF
CDR3 DNA: TGTGCCAGCAGCTTTAGCGGGAGTGGCACAGATACGCAGTATTTT
clone size: NA
J gene: TRBJ2-3
D gene: TRBD2
V gene: TRBV11-2

CDR3 protein: CASSVGGTSGSLQFF
CDR3 DNA: TGTGCCAGCAGCGTAGGCGGGACTAGCGGGAGCCTGCAGTTCTTC
clone size: NA
J gene: TRBJ2-1
D gene: TRBD2
V gene: TRBV9

CDR3 protein: CASSRQDYNSPLHF
CDR3 DNA: TGTGCTAGTTCACGACAGGACTATAATTCACCCCTCCACTTT
clone size: few
J gene: TRBJ1-6
D gene: NA
V gene: TRBV12-5

CDR3 protein: CAWRHGAATNEKLFF
CDR3 DNA: TGTGCCTGGAGACATGGGGCTGCAACTAATGAAAAACTGTTTTTT
clone size: NA
J gene: TRBJ1-4
D gene: NA
V gene: TRBV30

CDR3 protein: CASRPGGYSNQPQHF
CDR3 DNA: TGTGCCAGTCGACCAGGTGGATATAGCAATCAGCCCCAGCATTTT
clone size: NA
J gene: TRBJ1-5
D gene: NA
V gene: TRBV28

CDR3 protein: CASSLQGLGYEQYF
CDR3 DNA: TGTGCCAGCAGTCTACAGGGTCTTGGCTACGAGCAGTACTTC
clone size: NA
J gene: TRBJ2-7
D gene: NA
V gene: TRBV6-5

CDR3 protein: CASSPAVADTQYF
CDR3 DNA: TGTGCCAGCAGCCCCGCGGTTGCAGATACGCAGTATTTT
clone size: once
J gene: TRBJ2-3
D gene: NA
V gene: TRBV7-3

CDR3 protein: CASSLIQGNSPLHF
CDR3 DNA: TGTGCCAGCAGCCTCATACAGGGTAATTCACCCCTCCACTTT
clone size: NA
J gene: TRBJ1-6
D gene: NA
V gene: TRBV28

CDR3 protein: CASSSIGQWASEELFF
CDR3 DNA: TGTGCCAGCAGCTCGATCGGACAGTGGGCAAGTGAGGAGCTGTTTTTT
clone size: once
J gene: TRBJ2-2
D gene: NA
V gene: TRBV7-9

CDR3 protein: CASSSPGQGMSGANVLTF
CDR3 DNA: TGTGCCAGCAGTTCCCCGGGACAGGGTATGTCTGGGGCCAACGTCCTGACTTTC
clone size: NA
J gene: TRBJ2-6
D gene: TRBD1
V gene: TRBV28

CDR3 protein: CASSSDRGTSSYEQYF
CDR3 DNA: TGTGCCAGCAGCTCCGACAGGGGGACGAGCTCCTACGAGCAGTACTTC
clone size: NA
J gene: TRBJ2-7
D gene: TRBD1
V gene: TRBV7-9

CDR3 protein: CAIRAATGSYGYTF
CDR3 DNA: TGTGCCATCAGGGCGGCGACAGGGAGCTATGGCTACACCTTC
clone size: NA
J gene: TRBJ1-2
D gene: TRBD1
V gene: TRBV10-3

CDR3 protein: CASSPGRGLAETQYF
CDR3 DNA: TGTGCCAGCAGCCCCGGGCGGGGTCTAGCTGAGACCCAGTACTTC
clone size: NA
J gene: TRBJ2-5
D gene: NA
V gene: TRBV11-2

CDR3 protein: CASSLGAGTVVTEAFF
CDR3 DNA: TGTGCCAGCAGCTTGGGGGCCGGGACAGTGGTCACTGAAGCTTTCTTT
clone size: once
J gene: TRBJ1-1
D gene: TRBD1
V gene: TRBV5-6

CDR3 protein: CASSLDNAGYGYTF
CDR3 DNA: TGTGCCAGCAGCTTGGATAACGCAGGCTATGGCTACACCTTC
clone size: NA
J gene: TRBJ1-2
D gene: NA
V gene: TRBV5-4

CDR3 protein: CASSLAGGNTGELFF
CDR3 DNA: TGTGCCAGCAGCTTAGCCGGGGGGAACACCGGGGAGCTGTTTTTT
clone size: NA
J gene: TRBJ2-2
D gene: NA
V gene: TRBV7-6

CDR3 protein: CASSSTGGNTEAFF
CDR3 DNA: TGCGCCAGCAGCTCGACAGGGGGGAACACTGAAGCTTTCTTT
clone size: few
J gene: TRBJ1-1
D gene: TRBD1
V gene: TRBV5-1